Each of the 10 T cell receptor beta chains below was sequenced from the same sample in a study of blood T cell repertoires in COVID-19. TCRdb's table, derived via immunoSEQ multiplex PCR, lists solely in-frame clones and lacks some. There are roughly 88,000 clones in the sample; roughly 85% occur only once, and around 19% lies in the top ten. The sequenced sample consisted of peripheral blood. Receptors were obtained from a woman aged 55-69 years with COVID-19, enrolled during active disease.

CDR3 DNA sequence: TGTGCCTGGAGTCAGGGGGCCGGGTCACCCCTCCACTTT. Its translation is CAWSQGAGSPLHF. The chain employs TRBV30 and TRBJ1-6; 8 nucleotides align to TRBD1. V shed 2 bases, J shed 10 bases, and the junction held 4 bases outside the gene matches. The length of the CDR3 is 13 residues. The germline V gene encodes CDR1 GTSNPN and CDR2 SVGIG (reference sequence).

The chain couples TRBV7-9 to TRBJ1-1, with TRBD1 identical over 8 bases. V dropped 1 base and J dropped 4; count of bases not matched to a gene: 5. Germline V CDR1 and CDR2: SEHNR, FQNEAQ (reference sequence). The CDR3 covers 15 residues. The CDR3 loop is CASSLVWGQATEAFF. The CDR3, as DNA: TGTGCCAGCAGCTTAGTATGGGGACAGGCCACTGAAGCTTTCTTT. The full variable domain, rest sourced from reference TRBV7-9 and TRBJ1-1, is DTGVSQNPRHKITKRGQNVTFRCDPISEHNRLYWYRQTLGQGPEFLTYFQNEAQLEKSRLLSDRFSAERPKGSFSTLEIQRTEQGDSAMYLCASSLVWGQATEAFFGQGTRLTVV.

Turning to this clone: Other DNA sequences in the sample encode the same CDR3. The rearrangement uses TRBV9 and TRBJ1-4, with unresolved D. CDR3 length equals 13 residues. Trimming pared 0 bases from V and 5 bases from J, leaving 5 bases between. Looked up from germline, CDR1 is SGDLS and CDR2 is YYNGEE. CDR3 region: CASSVGGNEKLFF. CDR3 DNA: TGTGCCAGCAGCGTAGGCGGCAATGAAAAACTGTTTTTT.

In DNA form, the CDR3 reads TGTGCCAGCAGTGACACCCAGGGCCTGGAGTATGGCTACACCTTC. The encoded protein is CASSDTQGLEYGYTF. V gene TRBV6-1 combines with J gene TRBJ1-2; D possibly corresponds to TRBD1 (5 bases). CDR3 size: 15 residues. Germline V gene lookup returns CDR1 MNHNS and CDR2 SASEGT. V lost 3 bases and J 5 bases, leaving 16 bases between the germline ends.

This sequence joins TRBV18 and TRBJ2-2; D gene uncertain. With 0 bases removed from V and 2 bases from J, the gap between germline ends came to 4 bases. This CDR3 spans 14 amino acids. The germline V gene has CDR1 KGHSH and CDR2 LQKENI. The CDR3 spells CASSPPGNTGELFF. CDR3 coding DNA: TGTGCCAGCTCACCACCTGGCAACACCGGGGAGCTGTTTTTT.

CDR3 in DNA: TGTGCCAGCAGCCGGATGGGGAGGGCGAACACCGGGGAGCTGTTTTTT. Translated: CASSRMGRANTGELFF. V and J are TRBV7-6 and TRBJ2-2; 7 bases agree with TRBD2. Germline V gene sequence: CDR1 SGHVS, CDR2 FNYEAQ. This CDR3 comprises 16 residues. V lost 5 bases and J lost 0; bases outside the gene matches: 6.

This clone was seen only once. The V and J genes are TRBV7-7 and TRBJ2-1, with no clear D. CDR3 size: 13 residues. V lost 10 bases and J 6 bases, leaving 16 bases between the germline ends. Germline-derived CDR1 and CDR2 are SSHAT and FNYEAQ (reference sequence). In DNA, the CDR3 is TGTGCCACCAGTCCCCGACACACCAATGAGCAGTTCTTC. Translated, it gives CATSPRHTNEQFF.

The V and J genes are TRBV10-3 and TRBJ1-2, with 11 positions matching TRBD1. V was clipped by 3 bases and J by 0 bases; unmatched bases: 6. The CDR3 runs to 17 residues. Per the germline V gene, CDR1 is ENHRY and CDR2 is SYGVKD. The CDR3: CAISDRTGGTANYGYTF. CDR3 DNA sequence: TGTGCCATCAGTGATAGGACAGGGGGCACTGCTAACTATGGCTACACCTTC.

This clone is a singleton in its sample. This chain links TRBV7-9 with TRBJ1-3; 8 bases align to TRBD1. Germline lookup yields CDR1 SEHNR and CDR2 FQNEAQ (reference sequence). The trim removed 1 base at V and 2 bases at J, leaving 4 bases unmatched. This CDR3 comprises 16 residues. The CDR3 DNA is TGTGCCAGCAGCTTAGGCGACAGGGGAGCTGGAAACACCATATATTTT. Encoded protein: CASSLGDRGAGNTIYF.

The CDR3, as DNA: TGTGCCAGCAGCCAGGCCCTCGGGGAAAAACTGTTTTTT. It translates to CASSQALGEKLFF. The chain combines TRBV3-1 (or the pseudogene TRBV3-2) with TRBJ1-4; D uncertain. This CDR3 is built from 13 residues. Trimming took 3 bases from V and 8 from J, leaving 10 bases between them. Germline CDR1 is LGHDT and CDR2 is YNNKEL (reference sequence).